The clone carrying this T cell receptor beta chain was counted ten times or more. These data originate in a study of immune characterization of retroperitoneal liposarcoma. In TCRdb, the PCR reads were re-called with MiXCR into one record per CDR3 protein. The sample has more than 6,500 distinct CDR3 sequences, around 42% seen once; the top ten hold 8.5% to 12%. This CDR3 spans 12 amino acids. In germline, CDR1 is MNHNS, CDR2 SASEGT. Trimming shortened V by 7 bases and J by 4 bases, and 11 bases separated the two germline ends. The chain has TRBV6-1 and TRBJ2-7; maybe TRBD2 (5 bases). Sequencing used tumor tissue. The clonotype comes from a male donor with retroperitoneal liposarcoma. The DNA for the CDR3 is TGTGCCAGCACGGGGATGGGATACGAGCAGTACTTC. The encoded protein is CASTGMGYEQYF.